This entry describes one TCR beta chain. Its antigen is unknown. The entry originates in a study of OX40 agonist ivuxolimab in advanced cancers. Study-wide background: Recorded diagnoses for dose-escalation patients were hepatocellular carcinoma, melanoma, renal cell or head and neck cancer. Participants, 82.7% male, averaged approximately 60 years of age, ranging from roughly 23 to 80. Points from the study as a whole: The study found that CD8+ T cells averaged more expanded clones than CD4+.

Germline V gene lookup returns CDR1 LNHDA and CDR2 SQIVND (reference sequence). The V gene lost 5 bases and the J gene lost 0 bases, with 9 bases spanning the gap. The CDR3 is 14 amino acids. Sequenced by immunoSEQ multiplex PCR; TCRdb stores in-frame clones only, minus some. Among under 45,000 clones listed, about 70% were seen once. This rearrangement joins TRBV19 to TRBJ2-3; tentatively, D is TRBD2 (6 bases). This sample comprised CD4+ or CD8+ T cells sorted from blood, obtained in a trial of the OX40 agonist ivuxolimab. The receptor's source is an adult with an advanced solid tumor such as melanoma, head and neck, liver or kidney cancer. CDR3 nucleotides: TGTGCCAGTAGTTCGCGGGGTAGCACAGATACGCAGTATTTT. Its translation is CASSSRGSTDTQYF.